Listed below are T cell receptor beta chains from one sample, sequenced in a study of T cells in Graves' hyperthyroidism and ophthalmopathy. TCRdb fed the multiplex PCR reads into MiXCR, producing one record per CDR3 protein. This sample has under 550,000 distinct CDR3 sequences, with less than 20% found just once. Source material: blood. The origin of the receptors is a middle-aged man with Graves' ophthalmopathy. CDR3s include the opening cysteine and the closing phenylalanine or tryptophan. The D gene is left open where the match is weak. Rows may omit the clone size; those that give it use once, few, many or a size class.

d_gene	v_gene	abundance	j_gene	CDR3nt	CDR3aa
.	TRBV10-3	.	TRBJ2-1	TGTGCCATCAGTGAGACATACAATGAGCAGTTCTTC	CAISETYNEQFF
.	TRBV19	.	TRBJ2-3	TGTGCCAGTAGTGGAGGGACTGGCGCAGATACGCAGTATTTT	CASSGGTGADTQYF
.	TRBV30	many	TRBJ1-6	TGTGCCTGGAGGGGAAGTTCCTATAATTCACCCCTCCACTTT	CAWRGSSYNSPLHF
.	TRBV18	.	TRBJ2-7	TGTGCCAGCTCACCAAGGGCCAGCTCCTACGAGCAGTACTTC	CASSPRASSYEQYF
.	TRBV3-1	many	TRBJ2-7	TGTGCCAGCAGCCAAGATAGCAGGGGAGGTTACGAGCAGTACTTC	CASSQDSRGGYEQYF
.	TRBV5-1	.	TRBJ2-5	TGCGCCAGCAGCTCCCTCGTAGGGACCCAGTACTTC	CASSSLVGTQYF
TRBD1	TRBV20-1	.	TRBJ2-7	TGCAGTGCTGGAGATAAGGACAGGCCCTACGAGCAGTACTTC	CSAGDKDRPYEQYF
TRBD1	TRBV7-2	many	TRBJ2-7	TGTGCCAGCAGCCGATGGACAGGAGGCTACGAGCAGTACTTC	CASSRWTGGYEQYF
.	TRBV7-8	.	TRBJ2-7	TGTGCCAGCAGCTCCCGGACTATCCACGAGCAGTACTTC	CASSSRTIHEQYF
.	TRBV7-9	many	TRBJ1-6	TGTGCCAGCAGCCCATCGGCTTCACCCCTCCACTTT	CASSPSASPLHF
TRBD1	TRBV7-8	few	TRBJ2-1	TGTGCCAGCAGCTCCCACAGGGGGCAAGGCAATGAGCAGTTCTTC	CASSSHRGQGNEQFF